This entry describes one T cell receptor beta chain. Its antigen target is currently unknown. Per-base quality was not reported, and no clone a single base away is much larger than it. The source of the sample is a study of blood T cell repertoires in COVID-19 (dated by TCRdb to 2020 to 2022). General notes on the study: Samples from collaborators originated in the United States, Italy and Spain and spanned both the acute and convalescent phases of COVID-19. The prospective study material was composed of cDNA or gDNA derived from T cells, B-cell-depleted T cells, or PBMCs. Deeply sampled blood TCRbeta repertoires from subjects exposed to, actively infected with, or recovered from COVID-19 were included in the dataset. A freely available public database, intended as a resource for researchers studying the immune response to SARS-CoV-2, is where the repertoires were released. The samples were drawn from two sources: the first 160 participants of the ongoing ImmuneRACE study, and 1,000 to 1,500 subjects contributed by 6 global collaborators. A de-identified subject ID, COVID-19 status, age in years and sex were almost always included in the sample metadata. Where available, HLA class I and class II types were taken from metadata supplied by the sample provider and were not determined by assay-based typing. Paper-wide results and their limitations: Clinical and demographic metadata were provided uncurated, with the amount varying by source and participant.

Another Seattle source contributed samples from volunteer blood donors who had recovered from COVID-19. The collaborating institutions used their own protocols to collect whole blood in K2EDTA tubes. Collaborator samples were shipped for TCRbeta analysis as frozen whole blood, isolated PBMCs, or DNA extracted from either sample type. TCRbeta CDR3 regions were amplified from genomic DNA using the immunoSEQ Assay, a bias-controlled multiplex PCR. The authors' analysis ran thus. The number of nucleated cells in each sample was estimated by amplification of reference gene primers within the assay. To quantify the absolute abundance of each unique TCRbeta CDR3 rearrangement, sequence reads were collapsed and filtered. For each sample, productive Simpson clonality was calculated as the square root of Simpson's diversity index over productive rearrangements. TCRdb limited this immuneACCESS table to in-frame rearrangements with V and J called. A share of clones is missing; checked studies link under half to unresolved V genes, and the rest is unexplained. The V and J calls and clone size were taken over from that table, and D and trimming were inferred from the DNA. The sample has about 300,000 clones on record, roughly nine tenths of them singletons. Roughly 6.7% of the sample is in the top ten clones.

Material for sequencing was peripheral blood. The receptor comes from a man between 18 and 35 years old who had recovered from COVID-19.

The base sequence is TGTGCCAGCAGCGCGACAGGGGGCGCGTCTTTCTTT. Protein translation: CASSATGGASFF. This sequence uses TRBV11-2 and TRBJ1-1, and 10 junctional nucleotides match TRBD1. The germline V gene gives CDR1 as SGHAT and CDR2 as FQNNGV. Trimmed from V: 5 bases; trimmed from J: 12 bases; junction bases lacking a gene match: 6. The CDR3 covers 12 residues, taking in both the cysteine and the phenylalanine. Here the CDR3 DNA is all that survives: 36 bases in frame from base 1.